These T cell receptor beta chains were read from a single sample in a study of cytomegalovirus exposure and HLA in healthy donors. The data were produced by immunoSEQ multiplex PCR, yet TCRdb's version contains in-frame clones alone and is incomplete. The sample shows 120,000 or so clones, about 10% of them seen only once. Sequenced sample: PBMCs. These receptor sequences come from a woman aged 18 to 35 in good health and CMV-seropositive. The CDR3 runs from the conserved cysteine through the conserved F or W. D genes are given only for firm matches. A row's size may be missing; if present it is once, few, many or a size class.

. | TRBJ1-1 | TRBD1 | TRBV27 | TGTGCCAGCAGTAAGACAGGGGCCGTCATGAACACTGAAGCTTTCTTT | CASSKTGAVMNTEAFF
few | TRBJ1-2 | . | TRBV14 | TGTGCCAGCAGCCAAAATAACCTAGGGGGAAATGGCTACACCTTC | CASSQNNLGGNGYTF
. | TRBJ2-7 | TRBD2 | TRBV30 | TGTGCCTGGAGTGGCCCTAGCGGGATCATCAACGAGCAGTACTTC | CAWSGPSGIINEQYF
. | TRBJ1-2 | . | TRBV6-1 | TGTGCCAGCAGTGAAGCGTTTTGGGGGCCATATGGCTACACCTTT | CASSEAFWGPYGYTF
few | TRBJ2-7 | . | TRBV30 | TGTGCCTGGAGTGTAGTGCGGGATACCTACGAGCAGTACTTC | CAWSVVRDTYEQYF
. | TRBJ2-7 | TRBD1 | TRBV19 | TGTGCCAGTAGTACGGGACAGGGAAACGAGCAGTACTTC | CASSTGQGNEQYF
few | TRBJ1-2 | . | TRBV9 | TGTGCCAGCAGCGTAGCCACTCTAGGATATGGCTACACCTTC | CASSVATLGYGYTF
. | TRBJ1-2 | . | TRBV6-6 | TGTGCCAGCAGTTACCGACAGGATGGCTACACCTTC | CASSYRQDGYTF
. | TRBJ2-3 | TRBD2 | TRBV30 | TGTGCCTGGCAGAGGGCTAGCGGGAGCCTCACAGATACGCAGTATTTT | CAWQRASGSLTDTQYF
many | TRBJ2-4 | TRBD2 | TRBV27 | TGTGCCAGCAGTTGGACTAGCGGGAGAAACATTCAGTACTTC | CASSWTSGRNIQYF
. | TRBJ2-1 | TRBD2 | TRBV6-4 | TGTGCCAGCAGTGACTCGGATATGGGACTAGCGGGAGTTCATGAGCAGTTCTTC | CASSDSDMGLAGVHEQFF
few | TRBJ2-7 | . | TRBV4-1 | TGCGCCAGCAGCCAAGCCCAGGGCGCAATTTACGAGCAGTACTTC | CASSQAQGAIYEQYF
. | TRBJ2-3 | TRBD2 | TRBV14 | TGTGCCAGCAGCCCCATCGGATCGGGAGGAGATACGCAGTATTTT | CASSPIGSGGDTQYF
. | TRBJ2-7 | . | TRBV4-2 | TGTGCCAGCAGCCCTTCGGGTGGGTACGAGCAGTACTTC | CASSPSGGYEQYF
. | TRBJ1-2 | TRBD1 | TRBV5-8 | TGTGCCAGCAGCTGGGGAACAGGGGTGGGAACCGTCTATGGCTACACCTTC | CASSWGTGVGTVYGYTF
. | TRBJ2-7 | TRBD2 | TRBV7-8 | TGTGCCAGCAGCTTAGGACTAGCGGGAGGAATCTACGAGCAGTACTTC | CASSLGLAGGIYEQYF
. | TRBJ2-1 | TRBD2 | TRBV19 | TGTGCCAGCCGTCGGCGGGAGGGGGAGCAGTTCTTC | CASRRREGEQFF
few | TRBJ2-7 | TRBD2 | TRBV28 | TGTGCCAGCAAGGGCGGGAGCGCCCCTGACCACTACGAGCAGTACTTC | CASKGGSAPDHYEQYF
. | TRBJ2-5 | . | TRBV7-2 | TGTGCCAGCAGCTTAGGGACGGGAGTGGGAGAGACCCAGTACTTC | CASSLGTGVGETQYF
. | TRBJ2-3 | TRBD2 | TRBV28 | TGTGCCAGCAGTCGGGAGGACACAGATACGCAGTATTTT | CASSREDTDTQYF
few | TRBJ1-2 | . | TRBV27 | TGTGCCAGCAGTTTCGAACCTGGAGGGTATGGCTACACCTTC | CASSFEPGGYGYTF
few | TRBJ2-6 | . | TRBV27 | TGTGCCAGCAGTTTGAGCTCTGGGGCCAACGTCCTGACTTTC | CASSLSSGANVLTF
few | TRBJ1-1 | TRBD1 | TRBV29-1 | TGCAGCGTAGAACCAGGGGGTGATAAAGCTTTCTTT | CSVEPGGDKAFF
once | TRBJ2-1 | . | TRBV11-3 | TGTGCCAGCAGCTTATCGGACATTGGTGAGCAGTTCTTC | CASSLSDIGEQFF
. | TRBJ1-1 | . | TRBV6-1 | TGTGCCAGCAGTGGGAATATGGAGAGGGCTGAAGCTTTCTTT | CASSGNMERAEAFF
. | TRBJ2-7 | . | TRBV5-6 | TGTGCCAGCAGCTTGGGAATTAGCGGCTACGAGCAGTACTTC | CASSLGISGYEQYF
. | TRBJ2-7 | TRBD1 | TRBV4-2 | TGTGCCAGCAGCCAAGGGTTCGGGACAGCGATGACCTACGAGCAGTACTTC | CASSQGFGTAMTYEQYF
few | TRBJ1-1 | TRBD1 | TRBV6-5 | TGTGCCAGCAGTTACTCTAGACAGGGGCTGGCCGAAGCTTTCTTT | CASSYSRQGLAEAFF
few | TRBJ2-2 | TRBD1 | TRBV6-5 | TGTGCCAGCAGCCGAAGACAGGGGGACACCGGGGAGCTGTTTTTT | CASSRRQGDTGELFF
few | TRBJ2-7 | TRBD1 | TRBV27 | TGTGCCAGCAGCCGACAGGGGCGCGACGAGCAGTACTTC | CASSRQGRDEQYF
few | TRBJ2-2 | . | TRBV11-1 | TGTGCCAGCAGCCTGCGCATCACCGGGGAGCTGTTTTTT | CASSLRITGELFF
. | TRBJ2-3 | TRBD2 | TRBV30 | TGTGCCTGGAGTGTAAGCAGGACTAGCGGGACCACAGATACGCAGTATTTT | CAWSVSRTSGTTDTQYF
few | TRBJ2-7 | . | TRBV7-2 | TGTGCCAGCAGCTTAGTCCCCGGCGTCGGGGAGCAGTACTTC | CASSLVPGVGEQYF
few | TRBJ1-4 | . | TRBV5-1 | TGCGCCAGCAGTACAGGGTATCACGGCACTAATGAAAAACTGTTTTTT | CASSTGYHGTNEKLFF
. | TRBJ1-1 | TRBD1 | TRBV18 | TGTGCCAGCTCACCAAAGGAACGGACAGGGGTGAACACTGAAGCTTTCTTT | CASSPKERTGVNTEAFF
. | TRBJ2-2 | TRBD2 | TRBV6-5 | TGTGCCAGCACCCAGGGACTAGCTGGCGCCGGGGAGCTGTTTTTT | CASTQGLAGAGELFF
. | TRBJ1-1 | . | TRBV7-9 | TGTGCCAGCAGTCGCCCCACGGGCACTGAAGCTTTCTTT | CASSRPTGTEAFF
. | TRBJ2-7 | . | TRBV6-4 | TGTGCCAGCAGACCCCCCGAAGGAGTGGAGATAACCTACGAGCAGTACTTC | CASRPPEGVEITYEQYF
few | TRBJ2-5 | . | TRBV5-1 | TGCGCCAGCAAGCTCGTCGAGACCCAGTACTTC | CASKLVETQYF
. | TRBJ1-2 | TRBD1 | TRBV29-1 | TGCAGCGTTGGACAGGGTAACCTATATGGCTACACCTTC | CSVGQGNLYGYTF
. | TRBJ2-7 | . | TRBV19 | TGTGCCAGTAGTTATTTATGGGCCTCCGACGGTTCCGAGCAGTACTTC | CASSYLWASDGSEQYF
. | TRBJ2-3 | TRBD2 | TRBV11-2 | TGTGCCAGCAGGCGGGGGGATCGTCTCACAGATACGCAGTATTTT | CASRRGDRLTDTQYF
. | TRBJ1-5 | TRBD1 | TRBV25-1 | TGTGCCAGCAGGGGACAGGGCCATCAGCCCCAGCATTTT | CASRGQGHQPQHF
. | TRBJ1-2 | . | TRBV27 | TGTGCCAGCTCCCCGACAGGTGGGGCTAAGATAGGGGGCTACACCTTC | CASSPTGGAKIGGYTF
. | TRBJ2-7 | TRBD1 | TRBV5-1 | TGCGCCAGCAGTCGGGACAGGGCATTCGAGCAGTACTTC | CASSRDRAFEQYF
few | TRBJ2-7 | . | TRBV28 | TGTGCCAGCAAATATAGCAATACCTACGAGCAGTACTTC | CASKYSNTYEQYF
few | TRBJ2-5 | TRBD2 | TRBV2 | TGTGCCAGCAAAGTCGGGTACAGCGGGAGTTCCGAGACCCAGTACTTC | CASKVGYSGSSETQYF
. | TRBJ1-1 | . | TRBV29-1 | TGCAGCGCCGAAGGACTACCGAACCTCATGAACACTGAAGCTTTCTTT | CSAEGLPNLMNTEAFF
. | TRBJ2-1 | TRBD2 | TRBV7-9 | TGTGCCAGCAGCTCAGCGGGAGTTGAGCAGTTCTTC | CASSSAGVEQFF
. | TRBJ1-1 | TRBD1 | TRBV5-1 | TGCGCCAGCGGGGTCTCCAATCCAGGGGGTCGCACTGAAGCTTTCTTT | CASGVSNPGGRTEAFF
. | TRBJ1-4 | TRBD1 | TRBV2 | TGTGCCAGCAATGGGAGAGGGGGCGCGGGAACTAATGAAAAACTGTTTTTT | CASNGRGGAGTNEKLFF
. | TRBJ2-7 | TRBD2 | TRBV6-5 | TGTGCCAGCAGTTACTCGGGAGTAGCGGGAGTTTCGGAGCAGTACTTC | CASSYSGVAGVSEQYF
few | TRBJ2-1 | TRBD2 | TRBV28 | TGTGCCAGCAGTCTCTCGTTCGGTAGCGGGGGAAGCAATGAGCAGTTCTTC | CASSLSFGSGGSNEQFF
. | TRBJ2-3 | . | TRBV6-1 | TGTGCCAGCAGTGAATTCAGGGGGGCCTCTAGCACAGATACGCAGTATTTT | CASSEFRGASSTDTQYF
few | TRBJ2-4 | TRBD1 | TRBV28 | TGTGCCAGCAGTAATGGACAGGGCGGCAGCGTTAGCAAAAACATTCAGTACTTC | CASSNGQGGSVSKNIQYF